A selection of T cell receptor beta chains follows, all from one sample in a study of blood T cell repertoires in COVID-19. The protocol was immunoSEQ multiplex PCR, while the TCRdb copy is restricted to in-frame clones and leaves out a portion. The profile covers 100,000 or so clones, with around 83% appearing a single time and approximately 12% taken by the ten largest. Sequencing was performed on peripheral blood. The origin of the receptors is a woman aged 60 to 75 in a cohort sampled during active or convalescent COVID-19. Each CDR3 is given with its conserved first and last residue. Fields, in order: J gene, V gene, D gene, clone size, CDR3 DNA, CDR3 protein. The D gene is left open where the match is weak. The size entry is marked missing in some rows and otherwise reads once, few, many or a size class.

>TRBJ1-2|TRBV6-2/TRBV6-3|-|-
TGTGCCAGCAGTTACCCAGGGTCTGGCTACACCTTC
CASSYPGSGYTF
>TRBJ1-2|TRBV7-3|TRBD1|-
TGTGCCAGCAGCCCACGGGACAGGGGGTCCGGCTACACCTTC
CASSPRDRGSGYTF
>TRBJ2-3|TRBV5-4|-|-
TGTGCCGCCGCTTTTGCCCATGCCGGGGATACGCAGTATTTT
CAAAFAHAGDTQYF
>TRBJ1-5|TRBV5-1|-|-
TGCGCCAGCAGTATATCAGGGGATAATCAGCCCCAGCATTTT
CASSISGDNQPQHF
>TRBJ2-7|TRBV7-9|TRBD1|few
TGTGCCAGCAGCTTTTGGGGACAGGGGGTGCAACGGCAGTACTTC
CASSFWGQGVQRQYF
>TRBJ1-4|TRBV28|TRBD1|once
TGTGCCAGCAGTTTCAGGGACAGCAATAGAGGGGAAAAACTGTTTTTT
CASSFRDSNRGEKLFF
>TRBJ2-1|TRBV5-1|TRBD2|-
TGCGCCAGCAGCGATATAGCGGGAGGTCCCTACAATGAGCAGTTCTTC
CASSDIAGGPYNEQFF
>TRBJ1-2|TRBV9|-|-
TGTGCCAGCAGCGTAGATCCTGGGAGTAACTATGGCTACACCTTC
CASSVDPGSNYGYTF
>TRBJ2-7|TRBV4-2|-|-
TGTGCCAGCAGCCAAGACCCCGCGCGTTCCTACGAGCAGTACTTC
CASSQDPARSYEQYF
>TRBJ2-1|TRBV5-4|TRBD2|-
TGTGCCAGCAGCTTCTTACTAGCGGGAGACTCCTACAATGAGCAGTTCTTC
CASSFLLAGDSYNEQFF
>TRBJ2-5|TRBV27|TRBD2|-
TGTGCCAGCAGTTTATCTAGCGGGAGGTCACGGGAGACCCAGTACTTC
CASSLSSGRSRETQYF
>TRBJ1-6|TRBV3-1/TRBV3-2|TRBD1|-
TGTGCCAGCAGCCCCCGGACAGGGGCCGCCTCACCCCTCCACTTT
CASSPRTGAASPLHF
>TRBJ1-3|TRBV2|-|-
TGTGCCAGCAGTGCCACAGGGCCGAGCTCTGGAAACACCATATATTTT
CASSATGPSSGNTIYF
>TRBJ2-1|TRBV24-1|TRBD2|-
TGTGCCACCAGTGATCCTCAGACTAGCTCCGAATCCTACAATGAGCAGTTCTTC
CATSDPQTSSESYNEQFF
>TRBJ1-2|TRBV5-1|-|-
TGCGCCAGCAGGGGGCAGGGTGGATCGCCCTATGGCTACACCTTC
CASRGQGGSPYGYTF
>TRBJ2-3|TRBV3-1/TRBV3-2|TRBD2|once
TGTGCCAGCAGCCAAGCAACGCCGGGACTAGCGGTACCCCGCACAGATACGCAGTATTTT
CASSQATPGLAVPRTDTQYF
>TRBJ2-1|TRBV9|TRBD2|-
TGTGCCAGCAGCGTAGTATCTAGCGGGGATAATGAGCAGTTCTTC
CASSVVSSGDNEQFF
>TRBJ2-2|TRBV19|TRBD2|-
TGTGCCAGTAGCCGCGGACTAGCGGGATTAAGGACCGGGGAGCTGTTTTTT
CASSRGLAGLRTGELFF
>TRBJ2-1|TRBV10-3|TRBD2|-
TGTGCCGCCTCCGGGACTAGCGGGAGGCAATCCTACAATGAGCAGTTCTTC
CAASGTSGRQSYNEQFF
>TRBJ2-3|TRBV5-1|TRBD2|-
TGCGCCAGCAGGGCCGGGACTAACCCCCCCGATACGCAGTATTTT
CASRAGTNPPDTQYF
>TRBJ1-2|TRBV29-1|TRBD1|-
TGCAGCGTCGTTACAGGGGTGGGCTATGGCTACACCTTC
CSVVTGVGYGYTF
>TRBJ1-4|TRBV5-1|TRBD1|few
TGCGCCAGCAGCTTCACAGGGGGAGGAAATGAAAAACTGTTTTTT
CASSFTGGGNEKLFF
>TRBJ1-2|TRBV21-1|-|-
TGTGCCAGCAGCTCTTACTATGGCTACACCTTC
CASSSYYGYTF
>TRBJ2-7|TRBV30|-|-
TGTGCCTGGAACAAAGGGGGTGCTTTAGCCTACGAGCAGTACTTC
CAWNKGGALAYEQYF
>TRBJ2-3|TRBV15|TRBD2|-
TGTGCCACCAGCAGAGGACTAGCGGATACGCAGTATTTT
CATSRGLADTQYF
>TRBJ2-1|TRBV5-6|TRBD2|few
TGTGCCAGCAGCGTCCGCAGACTAGCGGGAGAGGTTTACAATGAGCAGTTCTTC
CASSVRRLAGEVYNEQFF